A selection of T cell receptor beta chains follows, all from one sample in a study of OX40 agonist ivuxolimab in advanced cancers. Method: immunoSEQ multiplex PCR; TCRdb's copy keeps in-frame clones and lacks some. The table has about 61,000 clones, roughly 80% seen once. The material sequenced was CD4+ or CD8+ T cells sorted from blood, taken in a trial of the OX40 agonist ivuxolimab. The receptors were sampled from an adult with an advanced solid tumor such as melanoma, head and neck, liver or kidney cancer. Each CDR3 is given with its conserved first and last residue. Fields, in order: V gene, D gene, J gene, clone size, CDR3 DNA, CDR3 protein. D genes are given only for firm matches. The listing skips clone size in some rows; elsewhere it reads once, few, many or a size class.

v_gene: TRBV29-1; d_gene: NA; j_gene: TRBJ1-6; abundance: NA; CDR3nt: TGCAGCGTCCGGGACACCCTGAATTCACCCCTCCACTTT; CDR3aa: CSVRDTLNSPLHF
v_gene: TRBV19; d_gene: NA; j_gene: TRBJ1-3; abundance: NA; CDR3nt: TGTGCCAGTATCACTCCCGGAAACACCATATATTTT; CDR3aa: CASITPGNTIYF
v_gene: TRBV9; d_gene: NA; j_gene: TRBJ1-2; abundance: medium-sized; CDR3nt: TGTGCCAGCAGCGTAGACACGGGAGGCTACACCTTC; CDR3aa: CASSVDTGGYTF
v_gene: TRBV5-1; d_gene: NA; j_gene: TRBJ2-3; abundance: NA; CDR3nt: TGCGCCAGCAGCTTGCCCACAGATACGCAGTATTTT; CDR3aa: CASSLPTDTQYF
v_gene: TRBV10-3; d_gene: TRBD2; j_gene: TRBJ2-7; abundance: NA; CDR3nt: TGTGCCATCAGTGACCAATCTAGCGGGGCCTACGAGCAGTACTTC; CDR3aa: CAISDQSSGAYEQYF
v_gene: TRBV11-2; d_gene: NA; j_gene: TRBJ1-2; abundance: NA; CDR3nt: TGTGCCAGCAGCTCGTCCGGGGACGGGAGCATCTATGGCTACACCTTC; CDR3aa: CASSSSGDGSIYGYTF
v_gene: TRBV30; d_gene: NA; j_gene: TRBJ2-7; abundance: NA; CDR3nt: TGTGCCTGGAGAACAGGCTCCTACGAGCAGTACTTC; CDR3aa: CAWRTGSYEQYF
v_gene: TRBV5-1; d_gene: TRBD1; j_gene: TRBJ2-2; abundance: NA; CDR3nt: TGCGCCAGCAGCTCGGGTTTTGGACAGGGAAGAGGCGGGGAGCTGTTTTTT; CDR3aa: CASSSGFGQGRGGELFF
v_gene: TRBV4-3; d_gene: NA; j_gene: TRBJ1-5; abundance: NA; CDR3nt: TGCGCCAGCAGCCAAGACAGCAATCAGCCCCAGCATTTT; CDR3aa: CASSQDSNQPQHF
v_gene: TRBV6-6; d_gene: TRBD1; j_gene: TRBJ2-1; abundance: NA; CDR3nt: TGTGCCAGCAGTTCCATGGACAGGGCCCATGAGCAGTTCTTC; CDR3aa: CASSSMDRAHEQFF
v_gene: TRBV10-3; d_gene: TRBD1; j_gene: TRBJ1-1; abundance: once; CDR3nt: TGTGCCATCAGTCCCAGAATGGGACAGGGAAACACTGAAGCTTTCTTT; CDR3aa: CAISPRMGQGNTEAFF
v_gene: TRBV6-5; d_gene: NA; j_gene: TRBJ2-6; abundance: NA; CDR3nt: TGTGCCAGCAGTTACTCTTCCTGGGCCAACGTCCTGACTTTC; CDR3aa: CASSYSSWANVLTF
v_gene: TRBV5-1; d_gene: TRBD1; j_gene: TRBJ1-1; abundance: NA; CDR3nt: TGCGCCAGCTCCCAGGACAGGGGGACCACTGAAGCTTTCTTT; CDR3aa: CASSQDRGTTEAFF
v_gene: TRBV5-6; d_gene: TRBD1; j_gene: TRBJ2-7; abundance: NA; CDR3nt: TGTGCCAGCAGCCCCTGGGACAGCTCCTACGAGCAGTACTTC; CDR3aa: CASSPWDSSYEQYF
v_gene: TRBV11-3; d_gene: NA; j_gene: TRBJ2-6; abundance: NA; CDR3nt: TGTGCCAGCGGAAAAAATTCTGGGGCCAACGTCCTGACTTTC; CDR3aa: CASGKNSGANVLTF